This TCR beta chain derives from a study of T-cell memory formation after mild COVID-19. Overall study findings and caveats: A balance of CD4 and CD8 characterized clones contracting day 15 to 85, whereas later expanders leaned CD4+. The main location of contracting CD4+ clones was CM and EM, and that of contracting CD8+ clones was EMRA.

In the case of this clonotype: Antigen specificity is unknown.

The CDR3 has 16 residues. TCRdb ran MiXCR on the 5' RACE reads and lists one entry per CDR3 protein. The sample includes roughly 410,000 distinct CDR3 sequences, approximately 25% of them seen just once. The chain couples TRBV21-1 to TRBJ1-1. TRBV21-1 is noted as a pseudogene. The TCR comes from an adult woman who had mild COVID-19 (a few samples of this study predate the infection). Cell type and time point are not known. Sequencing was performed on PBMCs or a T cell subset sorted from them (not recorded which). In DNA form, the CDR3 reads TGTGCCAGCAGCAATCCGTGTGCGGGGGGAATTACTGAAGCTTTCTTT. It is translated as CASSNPCAGGITEAFF.